These 17 T cell receptor beta chains were sequenced from one sample in a study of spatial heterogeneity in lung cancer. TCRdb re-derived calls from the 5' RACE reads in MiXCR, one entry per CDR3 protein. The data hold 110,000 or so distinct CDR3 sequences, with approximately 10% observed a single time. Noted time point: blood at routine non-recurrence follow-up after resection. Here the sequenced sample was PBMCs, taken at follow-up. The receptor set was obtained from a female donor with early-stage non-small cell lung cancer.

V usage is TRBV5-1 and J usage is TRBJ2-1; D may be TRBD1 or TRBD2 (5 bases each). V lost 1 base to trimming and J lost 3 bases, with 14 bases between them. This CDR3 is 16 amino acids long. Germline loops: CDR1 SGHRS, CDR2 YFSETQ. CDR3 coding DNA: TGCGCCAGCAGCTTGACCCGGGGCGGAAGCTACAATGAGCAGTTCTTC. Translating gives CASSLTRGGSYNEQFF.

This clonotype has a count of ten or more. This chain joins TRBV28 and TRBJ2-7; 8 bases fit TRBD2. With V trimmed by 3 bases and J by 4 bases, 5 bases remained unmatched. CDR1 MDHEN and CDR2 SYDVKM come from the germline V gene. The CDR3 extends over 14 amino acids. The CDR3: CASSLEREMYEQYF. In DNA, the CDR3 is TGTGCCAGCAGTTTGGAGCGGGAGATGTACGAGCAGTACTTC.

This sequence joins TRBV30 and TRBJ2-7; the match to TRBD1 covers 11 bases. Germline CDR1 is GTSNPN and CDR2 is SVGIG (reference sequence). V lost 5 bases to trimming and J lost 6 bases; unmatched junction nucleotides: 0. The CDR3 has 11 residues. In DNA, the CDR3 is TGTGCCTGGGGGACAGGGGGCGAGCAGTACTTC. This sequence encodes CAWGTGGEQYF.

The chain employs TRBV5-6 and TRBJ1-4; 7 bases align to TRBD1. Germline V gene lookup returns CDR1 SGHDT and CDR2 YYEEEE. CDR3 length equals 14 residues. After removal of 4 bases from V and 4 bases from J, the junction contained 4 bases not matched to a gene. For the CDR3, the DNA is TGTGCCAGCAGCAAAGGGGGCGGTAATGAAAAACTGTTTTTT. Amino acids: CASSKGGGNEKLFF.

This clonotype showed up many times. The rearrangement links TRBV5-1 to TRBJ1-1; D unresolved. V was cut by 1 base and J by 0 bases, with 4 bases left in between. Germline V lookup: CDR1 SGHRS, CDR2 YFSETQ. The CDR3 totals 13 residues. The CDR3 DNA reads as TGCGCCAGCAGCTTGTGGGTGAACACTGAAGCTTTCTTT. Translating gives CASSLWVNTEAFF.

The V call is TRBV25-1, the J call TRBJ2-2; D may be TRBD1 (6 bases). Trimming removed 3 bases from V and 5 bases from J, with 10 bases in between. Germline V gives CDR1 MGHDK, CDR2 SYGVNS. This CDR3 is built from 14 residues. For the CDR3, the DNA is TGTGCCAGCAGTGATAATACAGGGACCGGGGAGCTGTTTTTT. Amino acid sequence: CASSDNTGTGELFF.

In its sample, this clonotype was seen a few times. The genes are TRBV10-1 and TRBJ1-3, with D unresolved. This CDR3 comprises 17 residues. Trimming pared 0 bases from V and 0 bases from J, leaving 12 bases between. Per germline, CDR1 WNHNN and CDR2 SYGVQD (reference sequence). This CDR3 reads CASSESFERPSGNTIYF. As DNA, the CDR3 is TGCGCCAGCAGTGAGTCGTTTGAGCGACCCTCTGGAAACACCATATATTTT.

The chain has TRBV29-1 and TRBJ2-1; D unresolved. This CDR3 has 10 residues. Germline CDR1 and CDR2: SQVTM and ANQGSEA. This CDR3 reads CTAGDNEQFF. In nucleotides, the CDR3 is TGCACAGCAGGTGACAATGAGCAGTTCTTC.

The table lists this clonotype with many counts. This chain connects TRBV11-2 to TRBJ2-2; no clear D. CDR3 size: 15 residues. V shed 5 bases and J shed 5 bases, with 15 bases lying between them. Per germline, CDR1 SGHAT and CDR2 FQNNGV. In DNA form, the CDR3 reads TGTGCCAGCAGCCGCGTCCTCTTTAGTACCGGGGAGCTGTTTTTT. Encoded protein: CASSRVLFSTGELFF.

The table lists this clonotype with many counts. The chain uses TRBV11-2 and TRBJ1-1; D is ambiguous. The CDR3 is made up of 13 amino acids. Germline lookup yields CDR1 SGHAT and CDR2 FQNNGV. V lost 7 bases to trimming and J lost 4 bases, with 13 bases between them. The DNA for the CDR3 is TGTGCCAGCACCTTTGCCTGGGGCACTGAAGCTTTCTTT. It encodes CASTFAWGTEAFF.

The chain recombines TRBV4-3 with TRBJ2-5; D ambiguous. The CDR3 contains 13 residues. V was clipped by 3 bases and J by 2 bases, with 7 bases between them. Germline lookup yields CDR1 LGHNA and CDR2 YSLEER. The CDR3 coding sequence is TGCGCCAGCAGCCAGGCGTTACAAGAGACCCAGTACTTC. Encoded protein: CASSQALQETQYF.

This chain joins TRBV4-2 and TRBJ2-3; D call uncertain. V lost 4 bases and J 1 base, leaving 9 bases between the germline ends. CDR1 is LGHNA and CDR2 is YNFKEQ in the germline V gene. The CDR3 consists of 14 residues. The CDR3 nucleotides are TGTGCCAGCAGCCCGGCAGTAGGCACAGATACGCAGTATTTT. This translates into CASSPAVGTDTQYF.

This clonotype was observed at least ten times. The junction and the germline gene differ at one end; a read error may be behind it. The chain recombines TRBV5-1 with TRBJ2-7; 9 bases are shared with TRBD1. CDR1 and CDR2 (germline): SGHRS, YFSETQ. This CDR3 has 14 amino acids. This CDR3 reads CASSLGQGAYEQYF. CDR3 nucleotides: TGTGCCAGCAGCTTGGGACAGGGCGCCTACGAGCAGTACTTC.

The rearrangement links TRBV18 to TRBJ2-2; 7 bases agree with TRBD1. This CDR3 is built from 13 residues. Unmatched junction bases numbered 0, after V lost 3 bases and J lost 5 bases. Germline CDR1 is KGHSH and CDR2 is LQKENI. This CDR3 is CASSPGQTGELFF. The CDR3 DNA is TGTGCCAGCTCACCGGGACAGACCGGGGAGCTGTTTTTT.

The chain combines TRBV7-2 with TRBJ2-1; TRBD2 aligns across 7 bases. The length of the CDR3 is 13 residues. V shed 5 bases and J 9 bases; nucleotides not matched to a gene: 7. Germline CDR1 is SGHTA and CDR2 is FQGNSA. CDR3 coding DNA: TGTGCCAGCAGCAAGACTAGCTCTATTGAGCAGTTCTTC. This codes for CASSKTSSIEQFF.

This clonotype showed up just a few times. The chain employs TRBV18 and TRBJ2-2, with D perhaps given as TRBD1 or TRBD2 (5 bases each). CDR1 and CDR2 from the germline V gene are KGHSH and LQKENI. The CDR3 has 17 amino acids. V gave up 2 bases and J gave up 8 bases, with 21 bases separating them. The CDR3 sequence: CASSPSEGQGVSGELFF. The DNA for the CDR3 is TGTGCCAGCTCACCATCCGAGGGGCAGGGAGTGTCTGGGGAGCTGTTTTTT.

Details on this clonotype: Its ends do not fully match the called genes, so a read error is possible. The rearrangement links TRBV5-1 to TRBJ2-3, with D hard to call. Per the germline V gene, CDR1 is SGHRS and CDR2 is YFSETQ. The CDR3 has 10 amino acids. The CDR3 here is CASSLNCREF. CDR3 coding DNA: TGCGCCAGCAGCTTGAACTGCCGTGAATTT.